These 10 T cell receptor beta chains were sequenced from one sample in a study of T cell responses to AZD1222 COVID-19 vaccine. TCRdb's table, derived via immunoSEQ multiplex PCR, lists solely in-frame clones and lacks some. Of 100,000 or so clones listed, 85% to 90% were seen once; the top ten hold approximately 15%. Sequenced material: peripheral blood, taken on day 0 of AZD1222 vaccination. The receptors originated from an adult in good health.

This chain uses TRBV13 with TRBJ1-2, with D unresolved. CDR3 length: 13 residues. The V gene's germline CDR1 is PRHDT and CDR2 FYEKMQ (reference sequence). The V end was cut by 3 bases, the J end by 6 bases, with 11 bases between. The CDR3 nucleotides read TGTGCCAGCAGCTTGCTCCGGGAGGATGGCTACACCTTC. Encoded protein: CASSLLREDGYTF.

V usage is TRBV19 and J usage is TRBJ1-5; a possible D gene is TRBD1 (6 bases). Germline V gene data show CDR1 as LNHDA and CDR2 as SQIVND (reference sequence). Trimming took 6 bases from V and 13 from J, leaving 16 bases between them. The CDR3 loop spans 12 amino acids. The DNA for the CDR3 is TGTGCCAGTAGCAGACAGGCTTCACTTCAGCATTTT. Residues: CASSRQASLQHF. The full variable domain, completed using reference TRBV19 and TRBJ1-5, is DGGITQSPKYLFRKEGQNVTLSCEQNLNHDAMYWYRQDPGQGLRLIYYSQIVNDFQKGDIAEGYSVSREKKESFPLTVTSAQKNPTAFYLCASSRQASLQHFGDGTRLSIL.

This sequence joins TRBV24-1 and TRBJ2-5, with 10 bases aligning to TRBD1. Germline V lookup: CDR1 KGHDR, CDR2 SFDVKD. The CDR3 loop spans 16 amino acids. V gave up 5 bases and J gave up 4 bases; unmatched junction bases: 9. CDR3 coding DNA: TGTGCCACCAGTGGGGCTGGACAGGGGGATAGAGAGACCCAGTACTTC. Translating gives CATSGAGQGDRETQYF.

V and J are TRBV7-9 and TRBJ1-5, with unresolved D. The CDR3 runs 14 residues. V lost 4 bases to trimming and J lost 3 bases, with 10 bases between them. CDR1 and CDR2 from the germline V gene are SEHNR and FQNEAQ (reference sequence). The CDR3 region has the DNA TGTGCCAGCAGCTCCCCCAACTCCAATCAGCCCCAGCATTTT. This gives the protein CASSSPNSNQPQHF. The variable domain in full, completed from reference TRBV7-9 and TRBJ1-5, reads DTGVSQNPRHKITKRGQNVTFRCDPISEHNRLYWYRQTLGQGPEFLTYFQNEAQLEKSRLLSDRFSAERPKGSFSTLEIQRTEQGDSAMYLCASSSPNSNQPQHFGDGTRLSIL.

The chain is built from TRBV12-3 or TRBV12-4 and TRBJ1-6; D gene unclear. The CDR3 is 13 amino acids. V lost 2 bases, J lost 10 bases, and 9 bases lay in between. The CDR3 bases are TGTGCCAGCAGTTTATTAGGCGGCTCACCCCTCCACTTT. Encoded protein: CASSLLGGSPLHF.

Details on this clone: A read error may account for a junction end that differs from germline. The chain combines TRBV7-7 with TRBJ2-5; 11 bases fit TRBD2. The CDR3 is 15 amino acids. Germline V gene data show CDR1 as SSHAT and CDR2 as FNYEAQ (reference sequence). The CDR3 loop reads CASSLIAGGQETQYF. Here the CDR3 DNA reads TGTGCTAGCAGCTTGATAGCGGGGGGGCAAGAGACCCAGTACTTC.

The V and J genes are TRBV5-1 and TRBJ2-1, with D possibly TRBD1 on 6 matching bases. This CDR3 comprises 14 residues. The V gene's germline CDR1 is SGHRS and CDR2 YFSETQ. V dropped 0 bases and J dropped 5 bases, with 9 bases sitting between them. In nucleotides, the CDR3 is TGCGCCAGCAGCTTGGTGGGGGCCCACAATGAGCAGTTCTTC. Residues: CASSLVGAHNEQFF.

The chain uses TRBV5-1 and TRBJ2-3; perhaps D is TRBD1 or TRBD2 (5 bases each). The V end lost 5 bases, the J end lost 7 bases, and 17 bases lay between the germline ends. CDR3 length: 14 residues. The V gene's germline CDR1 is SGHRS and CDR2 YFSETQ. CDR3 nucleotide sequence: TGCGCCAGCAGAGAGGGGCATCTCTCTCATACGCAGTATTTT. It specifies CASREGHLSHTQYF.

This clone appeared once. V usage is TRBV11-3 and J usage is TRBJ2-3; TRBD1 is a possible D gene (5 bases). Per the germline V gene, CDR1 is SGHNT and CDR2 is YENEEA. V was shortened by 1 base and J by 0 bases, with 17 bases between the two germline ends. CDR3 size: 18 residues. For the CDR3, the DNA is TGTGCCAGCAGCTTAGGAACGGTTGGGGCGGCTAGCACAGATACGCAGTATTTT. This translates into CASSLGTVGAASTDTQYF.

The chain recombines TRBV10-2 with TRBJ1-5; possible D gene TRBD1, 6 bases. The CDR3 is 14 amino acids. V lost 6 bases and J lost 1, with 10 bases in between. Germline V lookup: CDR1 WSHSY, CDR2 SAAADI. Here the CDR3 reads CASSKDRSNQPQHF. DNA of the CDR3: TGCGCCAGCAGCAAGGACAGAAGCAATCAGCCCCAGCATTTT.